A single sample gave rise to the 28 T cell receptor beta chains below, sequenced in a study of control samples from healthy donors and cancer patients. The protocol was immunoSEQ multiplex PCR, while the TCRdb copy is restricted to in-frame clones and leaves out a portion. The top ten hold 3% to 4% of the sample, which has some 150,000 clones, about 91% seen once. Sequencing used blood. Every receptor here comes from a young man in good health.

The CDR3 nucleotides read TGTGCCAGCAGTGCTCAACAGGGAAGCAATCAGCCCCAGCATTTT. It codes for CASSAQQGSNQPQHF. This chain uses TRBV2 with TRBJ1-5, with a possible D match to TRBD1 (6 bases). The CDR3 sequence is 15 residues long. The V end was cut by 4 bases, the J end by 1 base, with 11 bases between. CDR1 and CDR2 from the germline V gene are SNHLY and FYNNEI.

The chain links TRBV27 to TRBJ1-2; 8 nucleotides align to TRBD1. The CDR3 runs to 14 residues. The germline V gene encodes CDR1 MNHEY and CDR2 SMNVEV (reference sequence). Germline trimming cut 6 bases from V and 4 bases from J; bases unmatched to any gene: 7. CDR3 in amino acids: CASSSRQGAYGYTF. The CDR3 region has the DNA TGTGCCAGCAGCTCCAGGCAGGGGGCCTATGGCTACACCTTC.

This sequence joins TRBV7-9 and TRBJ2-3; weak D call: TRBD2 (6 bases). This CDR3 is 16 amino acids long. From germline, CDR1 is SEHNR and CDR2 FQNEAQ (reference sequence). Between the trimmed V and J ends, which lost 7 bases and 0 bases, there was a span of 17 bases. CDR3 amino acids: CASKIRKGTSTDTQYF. CDR3 nucleotides: TGTGCCAGCAAAATCCGGAAGGGGACTAGCACAGATACGCAGTATTTT.

The J gene is TRBJ1-3, the V gene TRBV10-1; 8 nucleotides line up with TRBD1. The germline CDR1 and CDR2 sequences are WNHNN and SYGVQD (reference sequence). The CDR3 contains 14 residues. The trim removed 6 bases at V and 5 bases at J, leaving 6 bases unmatched. CDR3 sequence reads: CASSPDRARNTIYF. In DNA, the CDR3 is TGCGCCAGCAGCCCGGACAGGGCAAGAAACACCATATATTTT.

The chain employs TRBV24-1 and TRBJ2-7, with D uncertain. This CDR3 comprises 16 residues. CDR1 is KGHDR, CDR2 SFDVKD, per germline. Trimming pared 4 bases from V and 0 bases from J, leaving 15 bases between. This chain's CDR3 is CATSDTSGPGSYEQYF. The CDR3, as DNA: TGTGCCACCAGTGACACCAGTGGGCCAGGCTCCTACGAGCAGTACTTC.

The CDR3: CASSLGRGTTEAFF. In DNA form, the CDR3 reads TGTGCCAGCAGTTTGGGGCGGGGAACCACTGAAGCTTTCTTT. The chain has TRBV28 and TRBJ1-1, with D possibly TRBD1 on 5 matching bases. The V gene's germline CDR1 is MDHEN and CDR2 SYDVKM. Between the trimmed V and J ends, which lost 3 bases and 4 bases, there was a span of 12 bases. CDR3 size: 14 residues.

V and J are TRBV5-1 and TRBJ1-2, with 7 bases fitting TRBD1. This CDR3 region has 13 residues. Losses at the gene ends were 5 bases for V and 3 bases for J; bases not matched to a gene: 4. The germline V gene has CDR1 SGHRS and CDR2 YFSETQ. In DNA form, the CDR3 reads TGCGCCAGCAGTTATACAGGGGACTATGGCTACACCTTC. It is translated as CASSYTGDYGYTF.

The chain uses TRBV24-1 and TRBJ1-2, with a weak D call TRBD1 (6 bases). The germline CDR1 and CDR2 sequences are KGHDR and SFDVKD. The CDR3 runs to 15 residues. V dropped 3 bases and J dropped 4 bases, with 14 bases sitting between them. This CDR3 is CATSDPRGGLYGYTF. CDR3 coding DNA: TGTGCCACCAGTGATCCCCGAGGGGGTCTCTATGGCTACACCTTC.

The V and J genes are TRBV6-1 and TRBJ1-1; the D is unclear. The ends were cut back, 2 bases at V and 5 bases at J, with 15 bases in the middle. CDR1 MNHNS and CDR2 SASEGT come from the germline V gene. CDR3 length: 15 amino acids. The CDR3 loop reads CASSENPNRRTEAFF. The CDR3 nucleotides are TGTGCCAGCAGTGAAAACCCAAATAGAAGGACTGAAGCTTTCTTT.

The chain employs TRBV7-8 and TRBJ2-1; 11 bases are a match to TRBD2. V shed 1 base and J 5 bases; nucleotides not matched to a gene: 7. The CDR3 has 17 residues. Germline loops: CDR1 SGHVS, CDR2 FQNEAQ. This CDR3 is CASSLETLAGDNNEQFF. Written as DNA, the CDR3 is TGTGCCAGCAGCTTAGAAACACTAGCGGGGGACAACAATGAGCAGTTCTTC.

The chain combines TRBV6-6 with TRBJ1-5; D remains unclear. This CDR3 is built from 12 residues. The germline gives CDR1 MNHNY, CDR2 SVGAGI (reference sequence). Trimming stripped 1 base from V and 9 bases from J, with 7 bases between. CDR3 protein: CASSYLQGPQHF. DNA for the CDR3: TGTGCCAGCAGTTACTTACAAGGGCCCCAGCATTTT.

The CDR3 bases are TGTGCCAGCAGCTTGCGGGGCGCCGGGACCGCGGTTTATGGCTACACCTTC. It encodes CASSLRGAGTAVYGYTF. This sequence joins TRBV5-6 and TRBJ1-2, with D perhaps matching TRBD1 (5 bases). Per the germline V gene, CDR1 is SGHDT and CDR2 is YYEEEE. Trimming took 1 base from V and 5 from J, leaving 21 bases between them. The CDR3 is made up of 17 amino acids.

V is TRBV6-5 and J is TRBJ1-6; 7 positions match TRBD1. Looked up from germline, CDR1 is MNHEY and CDR2 is SVGAGI. The V and J ends lost 6 bases and 7 bases, in that order; junction bases with no gene match: 0. The CDR3 extends over 12 amino acids. The CDR3 loop reads CASRQGNSPLHF. Here the CDR3 DNA reads TGTGCCAGCAGACAGGGGAATTCACCCCTCCACTTT.

This rearrangement joins TRBV7-9 to TRBJ2-3; TRBD2 aligns across 15 bases. Germline values: CDR1 SEHNR, CDR2 FQNEAQ (reference sequence). The CDR3 contains 17 residues. Trimming took 5 bases from V and 4 from J; bases not matched to a gene: 7. The CDR3 DNA sequence: TGTGCCAGCAGCCCCCGGACTAGCGGGGGGGCGGCAGATACGCAGTATTTT. Translated, it gives CASSPRTSGGAADTQYF.

The rearrangement links TRBV12-3 or TRBV12-4 to TRBJ2-2; a weak D match, TRBD1 (5 bases). V lost 10 bases and J lost 2, with 11 bases in between. The CDR3 extends over 13 amino acids. The CDR3 region is CAKTDTNTGELFF. CDR3 bases: TGTGCCAAGACAGATACCAACACCGGGGAGCTGTTTTTT.

V is TRBV5-1 and J is TRBJ1-3; D is perhaps TRBD1 (5 bases). The CDR3 sequence is 16 residues long. Germline CDR1 SGHRS, CDR2 YFSETQ. V lost 0 bases and J 2 bases, leaving 12 bases between the germline ends. DNA for the CDR3: TGCGCCAGCAGCTTGGGGGGACGGTCCCCTGGAAACACCATATATTTT. Translation: CASSLGGRSPGNTIYF.

The rearrangement links TRBV30 to TRBJ1-2, with no clear D. Germline CDR1 is GTSNPN and CDR2 is SVGIG (reference sequence). This CDR3 is 14 amino acids long. Trimming left V 2 bases short and J 4 bases short, with 14 bases between. The CDR3 region has the DNA TGTGCCTGGAGTATAGGTCGGGGTTCCTATGGCTACACCTTC. Amino acid sequence: CAWSIGRGSYGYTF.

The gene calls are TRBV3-1 (or the pseudogene TRBV3-2) and TRBJ1-2; D is undetermined. The CDR3 is made up of 10 amino acids. The germline CDR1 and CDR2 sequences are LGHDT and YNNKEL (reference sequence). Deletions cut 8 bases from V and 6 bases from J, with 7 bases between. The CDR3 reads CASGDDGYTF. The CDR3 region has the DNA TGTGCCAGCGGCGACGATGGCTACACCTTC.

Notes on this clone: In the same sample, other DNA sequences code for this CDR3. The chain is built from TRBV27 and TRBJ2-2, with 8 bases that match TRBD2. V lost 3 bases, J lost 1 base, and 1 base stayed unmatched. Germline V gene lookup returns CDR1 MNHEY and CDR2 SMNVEV (reference sequence). The CDR3 extends over 15 amino acids. The CDR3 region has the DNA TGTGCCAGCAGTTTGGCGGGGGGGAACACCGGGGAGCTGTTTTTT. Protein product: CASSLAGGNTGELFF.

This clone was seen a single time. The chain is built from TRBV29-1 and TRBJ1-2; D might be TRBD1 (6 bases). CDR1 and CDR2 (germline): SQVTM, ANQGSEA. CDR3 length equals 14 residues. V was trimmed by 5 bases and J by 8 bases, leaving 21 bases between them. CDR3 amino acids: CSVPEDLNRDGYTF. CDR3 in DNA: TGCAGCGTTCCGGAGGACCTCAACAGGGACGGCTACACCTTC.

The chain is built from TRBV7-2 and TRBJ2-7; D not resolved. CDR3 length: 13 amino acids. Germline lookup yields CDR1 SGHTA and CDR2 FQGNSA. The V gene lost 5 bases and the J gene lost 5 bases, with 13 bases spanning the gap. The CDR3 sequence is CASSLSPRNEQYF. DNA for the CDR3: TGTGCCAGCAGCCTCTCGCCTAGGAACGAGCAGTACTTC.

This chain links TRBV29-1 with TRBJ1-2; 7 bases align to TRBD1. The CDR3 length is 11 residues. The germline gives CDR1 SQVTM, CDR2 ANQGSEA. The J segment lost 6 bases and the V segment lost 5 bases, leaving 3 bases of the junction unmatched. This CDR3 is CSVHRGNGYTF. The CDR3 DNA is TGCAGCGTTCACAGGGGCAATGGCTACACCTTC.

V is TRBV2 and J is TRBJ1-2; D is unresolved. Germline V gene data show CDR1 as SNHLY and CDR2 as FYNNEI. This CDR3 is 12 amino acids long. V dropped 8 bases and J dropped 8 bases, with 15 bases sitting between them. The CDR3, as DNA: TGTGCCAGCCTGACAACGAGTTTAGGCTACACCTTC. It encodes CASLTTSLGYTF.

The rearrangement uses TRBV10-2 and TRBJ1-1, with D unclear. This CDR3 is 13 amino acids long. V was pared by 3 bases and J by 1 base, with 6 bases between. Per the germline V gene, CDR1 is WSHSY and CDR2 is SAAADI. CDR3 sequence reads: CASSDGKNTEAFF. The CDR3 DNA sequence: TGCGCCAGCAGTGACGGGAAGAACACTGAAGCTTTCTTT.

The chain couples TRBV7-6 to TRBJ2-7; D tentatively fits TRBD1 or TRBD2 (5 bases each). CDR3 length equals 14 residues. Germline CDR1 SGHVS, CDR2 FNYEAQ. Trimming removed 4 bases at V and 1 base at J, with 11 bases between. The CDR3 is CASSSWDGSYEQYF. DNA for the CDR3: TGTGCCAGCAGCTCGTGGGACGGTTCCTACGAGCAGTACTTC.

The chain joins TRBV28 to TRBJ1-2, with 9 bases aligning to TRBD1. The V segment lost 5 bases and the J segment 8 bases; nucleotides outside the gene matches: 9. The CDR3 spans 14 residues. Germline CDR1 reads MDHEN; CDR2 reads SYDVKM. CDR3 sequence: CASSPLRDREGYTF. DNA for the CDR3: TGTGCCAGCAGTCCCCTCCGGGACAGGGAGGGCTACACCTTC.

The V call is TRBV5-1, the J call TRBJ1-4; D not resolved. CDR3 length: 13 residues. V lost 7 bases, J lost 6 bases, and 13 bases lay in between. The V gene's germline CDR1 is SGHRS and CDR2 YFSETQ. Here the CDR3 reads CASHSAGDEKLFF. The CDR3 coding sequence is TGCGCCAGCCATTCGGCAGGAGATGAAAAACTGTTTTTT.

V gene TRBV12-3 or TRBV12-4 combines with J gene TRBJ1-2, with 8 nucleotides matching TRBD1. V lost 6 bases and J lost 4; bases outside the gene matches: 4. This CDR3 comprises 13 residues. CDR3 DNA sequence: TGTGCCAGCAGAGGACAGGGCCCCTATGGCTACACCTTC. Residues: CASRGQGPYGYTF.